Below are 28 T cell receptor beta chains sequenced from a single sample in a study of cytomegalovirus exposure and HLA in healthy donors. The study ran its PCR with 60 Vbeta and 13 Jbeta primers. Here immunoSEQ multiplex PCR was the method, and the copy in TCRdb shows in-frame clones only, minus some. The data contain 100,000 to 150,000 clones, about 9.1% of them singletons. Sequenced material: PBMCs. These receptors were collected from a woman between 35 and 50 years old in good health and CMV-seropositive.

This chain joins TRBV11-1 and TRBJ1-5; D is unresolved. Germline V lookup: CDR1 SGHAT, CDR2 FQDESV (reference sequence). Trimming took 3 bases from V and 4 from J, leaving 7 bases between them. There are 13 residues in the CDR3. CDR3 loop: CASSFADNQPQHF. In DNA, the CDR3 is TGTGCCAGCAGCTTCGCAGATAATCAGCCCCAGCATTTT.

The V gene is TRBV27, the J gene TRBJ1-1; tentative D call: TRBD1 (5 bases). CDR1 and CDR2 (germline): MNHEY, SMNVEV (reference sequence). With 6 bases removed from V and 5 bases from J, the gap between germline ends came to 22 bases. The length of the CDR3 is 16 residues. CDR3 sequence reads: CASRGRATGGGTEAFF. The CDR3 nucleotides are TGTGCCAGCAGAGGAAGGGCTACAGGTGGAGGGACTGAAGCTTTCTTT.

This clone was counted a few times. The CDR3 nucleotides read TGTGCCAGCAGCTCCCTCGGAGATACGCAGTATTTT. Translating it yields CASSSLGDTQYF. V and J are TRBV5-6 and TRBJ2-3, with no clear D. V was clipped by 3 bases and J by 5 bases, with 7 bases between them. CDR3 length equals 12 residues. The germline CDR1 and CDR2 sequences are SGHDT and YYEEEE.

V and J are TRBV6-1 and TRBJ1-1, with 8 nucleotides matching TRBD1. The CDR3 length is 17 residues. The V gene end was trimmed by 4 bases and the J gene end by 1 base; junction bases not matched to a gene: 11. The germline CDR1 and CDR2 sequences are MNHNS and SASEGT. The CDR3 DNA reads TGTGCCAGCAGTGTCCCGGGACAGGAGCTCCGGAACACTGAAGCTTTCTTT. Residues: CASSVPGQELRNTEAFF.

This clone was counted only a few times. The rearrangement uses TRBV5-4 and TRBJ1-4; TRBD1 might be the D (5 bases). CDR1 SGHNT and CDR2 YYREEE come from the germline V gene (reference sequence). V was pared by 4 bases and J by 6 bases, with 16 bases between. This CDR3 has 15 amino acids. The CDR3 nucleotides read TGTGCCAGCAGCCCGGACCTCGGAGGGGATGAAAAACTGTTTTTT. It codes for CASSPDLGGDEKLFF.

This clone was seen a handful of times. The CDR3 DNA sequence: TGCAGCGTTCGGTGGGCGGAGGCCTACGAGCAGTACTTC. Protein product: CSVRWAEAYEQYF. This chain connects TRBV29-1 to TRBJ2-7; D perhaps matches TRBD2 (5 bases). The CDR3 length is 13 residues. Per the germline V gene, CDR1 is SQVTM and CDR2 is ANQGSEA. Deletions cut 5 bases from V and 2 bases from J, with 13 bases between.

In the case of this clone: In the same sample, other DNA sequences code for this CDR3. The chain employs TRBV15 and TRBJ1-6, with D possibly being TRBD1 (5 bases). Germline CDR1 is LNHNV and CDR2 is YYDKDF (reference sequence). The ends were cut back, 1 base at V and 10 bases at J, with 14 bases in the middle. CDR3 size: 15 residues. The CDR3 DNA reads as TGTGCCACCAGCAGAGGTGGCAGGGAGGACTCACCCCTCCACTTT. This gives the protein CATSRGGREDSPLHF.

This clone was observed a few times. V is TRBV2 and J is TRBJ2-5, with TRBD2 identical over 15 bases. The J call could be wrong; TRBJ2-7 is a better fit for the DNA end. This CDR3 has 17 residues. Germline lookup yields CDR1 SNHLY and CDR2 FYNNEI. The DNA of the CDR3 is TGTGCCAGCAGTCGCGGACTAGCGGGGGGGTTCTCCTACGAGCAGTACTTC. Protein: CASSRGLAGGFSYEQYF.

This clone has only one observation. This sequence joins TRBV5-4 and TRBJ1-6; weak D call: TRBD1 (6 bases). V was pared by 2 bases and J by 7 bases, with 13 bases between. The CDR3 runs to 15 residues. Germline V lookup: CDR1 SGHNT, CDR2 YYREEE (reference sequence). The CDR3 DNA follows: TGTGCCAGCAGCTTTCAGGGCAGGGGCAATTCACCCCTCCACTTT. This sequence encodes CASSFQGRGNSPLHF.

This clone occurred a few times. The V call is TRBV4-3, the J call TRBJ1-5; possibly TRBD1 for D (5 bases). The CDR3 spans 16 residues. Germline V lookup: CDR1 LGHNA, CDR2 YSLEER. V was pared by 0 bases and J by 0 bases, with 9 bases between. CDR3 sequence: CASSQDVGRSNQPQHF. CDR3 nucleotides: TGCGCCAGCAGCCAAGACGTGGGGCGTAGCAATCAGCCCCAGCATTTT.

The V call is TRBV29-1, the J call TRBJ2-1, with 8 bases matching TRBD1. The CDR3 spans 14 residues. The V gene's germline CDR1 is SQVTM and CDR2 ANQGSEA. The junction had 4 bases not matched to a gene; V was cut back by 1 base and J by 5 bases. Written as DNA, the CDR3 is TGCAGCGTTGAAGGGACAGGGTACCACAATGAGCAGTTCTTC. Protein sequence: CSVEGTGYHNEQFF.

V is TRBV5-6 and J is TRBJ2-1, with 8 bases identical to TRBD2. Germline V gives CDR1 SGHDT, CDR2 YYEEEE. Losses at the gene ends were 1 base for V and 6 bases for J; bases not matched to a gene: 6. This CDR3 has 15 residues. CDR3 amino acids: CASSLLAGGGNEQFF. The CDR3 DNA sequence: TGTGCCAGCAGCTTGTTGGCGGGGGGCGGCAATGAGCAGTTCTTC.

V is TRBV18 and J is TRBJ2-1, with TRBD1 matching over 8 bases. The germline V gene encodes CDR1 KGHSH and CDR2 LQKENI. Trimming removed 5 bases from V and 1 base from J; junction bases left unmatched: 4. This CDR3 has 15 residues. The CDR3 protein is CASSRRQGSYNEQFF. CDR3 nucleotide sequence: TGTGCCAGCTCAAGACGACAGGGGTCCTACAATGAGCAGTTCTTC.

The CDR3, as DNA: TGTGCCAGCTCTCGAGACAGGACGAACACCGGGGAGCTGTTTTTT. This sequence encodes CASSRDRTNTGELFF. This chain connects TRBV18 to TRBJ2-2; the D gene is possibly TRBD1 (6 bases). The CDR3 loop spans 15 amino acids. CDR1 and CDR2 from the germline V gene are KGHSH and LQKENI. V lost 6 bases to trimming and J lost 0 bases, with 11 bases between them. The entire variable domain, with the rest obtained from reference TRBV18 and TRBJ2-2, is as follows: NAGVMQNPRHLVRRRGQEARLRCSPMKGHSHVYWYRQLPEEGLKFMVYLQKENIIDESGMPKERFSAEFPKEGPSILRIQQVVRGDSAAYFCASSRDRTNTGELFFGEGSRLTVL.

The rearrangement joins TRBV6-1 to TRBJ2-2; TRBD2 matches 9 bases. Germline V gene lookup returns CDR1 MNHNS and CDR2 SASEGT. The CDR3 is 14 amino acids. V shed 11 bases and J 3 bases; nucleotides not matched to a gene: 7. CDR3 in DNA: TGTGCCTTTATAGCGGGGGTGGACACCGGGGAGCTGTTTTTT. Translated, it gives CAFIAGVDTGELFF.

The gene calls are TRBV4-3 and TRBJ1-6, with D possibly TRBD1 on 5 matching bases. The CDR3 is 15 residues long. V lost 0 bases and J lost 13, with 16 bases in between. CDR1 and CDR2 (germline): LGHNA, YSLEER. In nucleotides, the CDR3 is TGCGCCAGCAGCCAAGATCGTCAGGTAGGGACTCCCCTCCACTTT. Residues: CASSQDRQVGTPLHF.

The chain carries TRBV19 and TRBJ1-2; D ambiguous. The V end lost 5 bases, the J end lost 4 bases, and 11 bases lay between the germline ends. The CDR3 length is 13 residues. Germline-derived CDR1 and CDR2 are LNHDA and SQIVND (reference sequence). CDR3 protein: CASSRRVGYGYTF. CDR3 in DNA: TGTGCCAGTAGTCGGAGGGTCGGCTATGGCTACACCTTC.

By share, this clone ranks as medium-sized. The chain has TRBV7-6 and TRBJ2-1; possibly TRBD2 for D (6 bases). Germline CDR1 is SGHVS and CDR2 is FNYEAQ. Trimming took off 4 bases at V and 6 bases at J, with 16 bases between the two ends. This CDR3 has 15 residues. CDR3 nucleotides: TGTGCCAGCAGCTCCGGGACGGACTACTCCAATGAGCAGTTCTTC. This translates into CASSSGTDYSNEQFF.

The chain couples TRBV4-1 to TRBJ2-6; the match to TRBD1 covers 7 bases. V lost 1 base to trimming and J lost 0 bases; unmatched junction nucleotides: 9. Germline CDR1 reads MGHRA; CDR2 reads YSYEKL. This CDR3 region has 19 residues. The CDR3 DNA is TGCGCCAGCAGCCAAGTAATACAGGGGTTCTCCTCTGGGGCCAACGTCCTGACTTTC. Translated: CASSQVIQGFSSGANVLTF.

The rearrangement uses TRBV5-1 and TRBJ1-2, with TRBD1 as a possible D gene (6 bases). V was cut by 0 bases and J by 7 bases, with 19 bases left in between. Germline loops: CDR1 SGHRS, CDR2 YFSETQ. This CDR3 has 16 amino acids. The CDR3 DNA sequence: TGCGCCAGCAGCTTGGAACCCTCTACAGGGATGGGTGGCTACACCTTC. It yields the protein CASSLEPSTGMGGYTF.

This clone has just a few counts. The CDR3 DNA follows: TGTGCCACCAGCAGAGATCTAGGGGTGGACATTCAGTACTTC. It translates to CATSRDLGVDIQYF. The V gene is TRBV15, the J gene TRBJ2-4; perhaps TRBD1 as D (5 bases). This CDR3 has 14 amino acids. V lost 0 bases and J 8 bases, leaving 11 bases between the germline ends. Germline lookup yields CDR1 LNHNV and CDR2 YYDKDF (reference sequence).

For the CDR3, the DNA is TGTGCCAGCAGCTTATGGAAGCAGGGGGGCACTGAAGCTTTCTTT. It specifies CASSLWKQGGTEAFF. The V call is TRBV7-9, the J call TRBJ1-1, with 7 bases that match TRBD1. CDR3 length: 15 amino acids. The V and J ends lost 2 bases and 4 bases, in that order; junction bases with no gene match: 7. Germline V gene sequence: CDR1 SEHNR, CDR2 FQNEAQ (reference sequence).

This clone came up a few times. CDR3 nucleotide sequence: TGTGCCAGCAGCCGTCGGGGGGGGGACTATGGCTACACCTTC. It is translated as CASSRRGGDYGYTF. The chain employs TRBV7-2 and TRBJ1-2; D might be TRBD1 (5 bases). The CDR3 extends over 14 amino acids. The V gene lost 5 bases and the J gene lost 3 bases, with 13 bases spanning the gap. Per the germline V gene, CDR1 is SGHTA and CDR2 is FQGNSA.

This clone was observed a handful of times. The chain has TRBV7-6 and TRBJ2-2, with D uncertain. V dropped 1 base and J dropped 3 bases, with 6 bases sitting between them. The germline V gene encodes CDR1 SGHVS and CDR2 FNYEAQ. There are 14 residues in the CDR3. The chain's CDR3 is CASSLVQDTGELFF. For the CDR3, the DNA is TGTGCCAGCAGCTTAGTACAAGACACCGGGGAGCTGTTTTTT.

The chain combines TRBV15 with TRBJ2-6; D is undetermined. Germline CDR1 and CDR2: LNHNV and YYDKDF (reference sequence). This CDR3 region has 19 residues. V lost 0 bases and J 0 bases, leaving 15 bases between the germline ends. The CDR3 here is CATSRDTALFFSGANVLTF. The CDR3 coding sequence is TGTGCCACCAGCAGAGATACAGCCCTCTTCTTCTCTGGGGCCAACGTCCTGACTTTC. Looking up the rest from reference TRBV15 and TRBJ2-6 gives the full variable domain: DAMVIQNPRYQVTQFGKPVTLSCSQTLNHNVMYWYQQKSSQAPKLLFHYYDKDFNNEADTPDNFQSRRPNTSFCFLDIRSPGLGDTAMYLCATSRDTALFFSGANVLTFGAGSRLTVL.

The chain carries TRBV27 and TRBJ2-2; D might be TRBD1 (6 bases). This CDR3 region has 14 residues. The germline V gene has CDR1 MNHEY and CDR2 SMNVEV (reference sequence). The germline V and J ends were trimmed by 3 bases and 4 bases, with 9 bases remaining between them. The CDR3 loop reads CASSFLGGTGELFF. CDR3 nucleotides: TGTGCCAGCAGTTTTTTAGGGGGCACCGGGGAGCTGTTTTTT.

The chain links TRBV29-1 to TRBJ2-3; 7 bases map to TRBD1. Looked up from germline, CDR1 is SQVTM and CDR2 is ANQGSEA. This CDR3 spans 14 amino acids. The J segment lost 2 bases and the V segment lost 8 bases, leaving 10 bases of the junction unmatched. CDR3 in DNA: TGCAGCTTTGGACAGGCAGCATCCACAGATACGCAGTATTTT. Its protein is CSFGQAASTDTQYF.

The rearrangement links TRBV5-8 to TRBJ2-1; 11 positions match TRBD1. This CDR3 has 15 amino acids. V lost 4 bases to trimming and J lost 10 bases; unmatched junction nucleotides: 10. CDR1 and CDR2 (germline): SGHTS, YDEGEE. The CDR3, as DNA: TGTGCCAGCAGCCAGTCGGGACAGGGGGAGTGGGAGCAGTTCTTC. Its translation is CASSQSGQGEWEQFF.